The next 3 T cell receptor beta chains were all read from a single sample in a study of blood T cell repertoires in COVID-19. Produced via immunoSEQ multiplex PCR; TCRdb's table is partial and in-frame only. The table includes some 140,000 clones, roughly 85% detected once. Sequencing input: peripheral blood. Receptors originate from a human donor in a cohort sampled during active COVID-19.

The chain couples TRBV7-9 to TRBJ1-3; 7 bases align to TRBD1. Germline CDR1 SEHNR, CDR2 FQNEAQ (reference sequence). J gave up 4 bases and V 1 base, and 7 bases lay outside the gene matches. The CDR3 runs to 16 residues. CDR3 sequence: CASSLEHGQAGNTIYF. The CDR3 coding sequence is TGTGCCAGCAGCTTAGAACATGGACAGGCAGGAAACACCATATATTTT.

This rearrangement joins TRBV12-3 or TRBV12-4 to TRBJ2-5; TRBD2 is a possible D gene (6 bases). The germline V and J ends were trimmed by 6 bases and 5 bases, with 10 bases remaining between them. The CDR3 covers 12 residues. The CDR3 loop is CASSPGRETQYF. The CDR3 coding sequence is TGTGCCAGCAGCCCAGGGAGGGAGACCCAGTACTTC.

The chain is built from TRBV14 and TRBJ2-4; 10 bases agree with TRBD2. The length of the CDR3 is 13 residues. Germline V gene lookup returns CDR1 SGHDN and CDR2 FVKESK. V lost 1 base to trimming and J lost 15 bases; unmatched junction nucleotides: 6. The CDR3: CASSQALAGIWYF. The CDR3 nucleotides are TGTGCCAGCAGCCAAGCACTAGCGGGAATATGGTACTTC. The full variable domain, with the rest looked up from reference TRBV14 and TRBJ2-4, is EAGVTQFPSHSVIEKGQTVTLRCDPISGHDNLYWYRRVMGKEIKFLLHFVKESKQDESGMPNNRFLAERTGGTYSTLKVQPAELEDSGVYFCASSQALAGIWYFGAGTRLSVL.